This T cell receptor beta chain originates from a study of cytomegalovirus exposure and HLA in healthy donors. Findings and caveats of the study: The classifier reportedly diagnosed cytomegalovirus status with high sensitivity and specificity. The majority of TCR sequences were rare, yet some public TCRs appeared in many donors.

Of note for this clone: The antigen remains undetermined.

This CDR3 is 15 amino acids long. With 0 bases removed from V and 0 bases from J, the gap between germline ends came to 6 bases. Per germline, CDR1 KGHSY and CDR2 FQNENV. Sequencing used immunoSEQ multiplex PCR; TCRdb keeps in-frame clones, though not all of them. The data hold about 75,000 clones, with just under 85% observed a single time. Donors were drawn from the approximately 130-subject validation cohort, separate from the roughly 700-subject first cohort. V is TRBV16 and J is TRBJ1-5, with D tentatively TRBD1 (5 bases). The sequence derives from a man aged 30-40 years in good health and CMV-seronegative. The sample comprised PBMCs. Written as DNA, the CDR3 is TGTGCCAGCAGCCAATCGGGACTTAGCAATCAGCCCCAGCATTTT. Amino acid sequence: CASSQSGLSNQPQHF.